These 17 T cell receptor beta chains were all obtained from the same sample, sequenced in a study of radiotherapy plus CTLA-4 blockade in lung cancer (dated by TCRdb to 2017 to 2018). The library came from the immunoSEQ multiplex PCR assay. Held by TCRdb, this immuneACCESS table contains in-frame sequences only and omits some clones. Under half of the omission traces to an unresolved V gene where checked; the cause of the rest is unknown. This sample comprises tens of thousands of clones, 84% of them detected only once. The ten largest clones add up to more than 4.5% of the sample. The material sequenced was peripheral blood, taken from a patient treated with radiotherapy plus ipilimumab. The receptors were gathered from a human donor with non-small cell lung cancer whose response to radiotherapy plus ipilimumab could not be evaluated.

This clone was picked up one time. This chain's CDR3 is CASSPGTGVKGNTIYF. The CDR3 DNA is TGTGCCAGCAGCCCGGGGACAGGGGTAAAAGGAAACACCATATATTTT. V usage is TRBV7-6 and J usage is TRBJ1-3, with 10 bases aligning to TRBD1. The length of the CDR3 is 16 residues. With 5 bases clipped from V and 4 bases from J, the junction kept 8 bases outside the gene matches. The germline V gene encodes CDR1 SGHVS and CDR2 FNYEAQ.

The rearrangement joins TRBV6-1 to TRBJ2-3, with TRBD1 matching 7 bases. The CDR3 has 13 residues. Trimming took 6 bases from V and 2 from J; bases not matched to a gene: 2. The germline gives CDR1 MNHNS, CDR2 SASEGT. Written as DNA, the CDR3 is TGTGCCAGCAGACAGGGGATCACAGATACGCAGTATTTT. Its translation: CASRQGITDTQYF.

The gene calls are TRBV11-3 and TRBJ2-1, with 8 bases that match TRBD2. This CDR3 contains 13 residues. V was pared by 5 bases and J by 6 bases, with 3 bases of the junction left unmatched. Per germline, CDR1 SGHNT and CDR2 YENEEA. This CDR3 reads CASSPGTSNEQFF. For the CDR3, the DNA is TGTGCCAGCAGCCCCGGGACTAGCAATGAGCAGTTCTTC.

This chain connects TRBV7-2 to TRBJ2-6; no clear D. V was clipped by 1 base and J by 0 bases, with 13 bases between them. The CDR3 covers 18 residues. Germline CDR1 is SGHTA and CDR2 is FQGNSA. The DNA of the CDR3 is TGTGCCAGCAGCTTAGGTTTGGCCGTTGGCTCTGGGGCCAACGTCCTGACTTTC. This encodes CASSLGLAVGSGANVLTF. The whole variable domain, remainder taken from reference TRBV7-2 and TRBJ2-6, is GAGVSQSPSNKVTEKGKDVELRCDPISGHTALYWYRQSLGQGLEFLIYFQGNSAPDKSGLPSDRFSAERTGGSVSTLTIQRTQQEDSAVYLCASSLGLAVGSGANVLTFGAGSRLTVL.

The chain employs TRBV28 and TRBJ1-4; maybe TRBD1 (5 bases). Germline values: CDR1 MDHEN, CDR2 SYDVKM. V lost 5 bases, J lost 8 bases, and 21 bases lay in between. CDR3 length: 16 amino acids. CDR3 bases: TGTGCCAGCAGTCCAAGGACTTGGGACTGGGGGGAAAAACTGTTTTTT. Encoded protein: CASSPRTWDWGEKLFF. Full variable domain (outside the CDR3, taken from reference TRBV28 and TRBJ1-4): DVKVTQSSRYLVKRTGEKVFLECVQDMDHENMFWYRQDPGLGLRLIYFSYDVKMKEKGDIPEGYSVSREKKERFSLILESASTNQTSMYLCASSPRTWDWGEKLFFGSGTQLSVL.

The chain combines TRBV19 with TRBJ1-1, with TRBD1 matching over 8 bases. Germline CDR1 is LNHDA and CDR2 is SQIVND (reference sequence). CDR3 size: 14 residues. The V gene end was trimmed by 5 bases and the J gene end by 3 bases; junction bases not matched to a gene: 5. CDR3 coding DNA: TGTGCCAGTAGTTTCGGACAGGGCTACACTGAAGCTTTCTTT. This translates into CASSFGQGYTEAFF.

The chain recombines TRBV6-1 with TRBJ1-5; 7 bases match TRBD1. Germline lookup yields CDR1 MNHNS and CDR2 SASEGT. The CDR3 extends over 14 amino acids. V dropped 8 bases and J dropped 1; count of bases not matched to a gene: 5. CDR3 DNA: TGTGCCAGCTGGTCGGGACAGAGCAATCAGCCCCAGCATTTT. It yields the protein CASWSGQSNQPQHF.

The rearrangement links TRBV28 to TRBJ2-5; 7 bases align to TRBD2. CDR3 length: 16 amino acids. Germline CDR1 is MDHEN and CDR2 is SYDVKM. The junction had 15 bases not matched to a gene; V was cut back by 6 bases and J by 5 bases. Here the CDR3 reads CASSLDSGRGVETQYF. CDR3 bases: TGTGCCAGCAGCCTGGATTCGGGACGGGGGGTGGAGACCCAGTACTTC.

This rearrangement joins TRBV5-1 to TRBJ2-7, with 13 nucleotides matching TRBD2. The germline V gene has CDR1 SGHRS and CDR2 YFSETQ. The CDR3 consists of 13 residues. The junction had 4 bases not matched to a gene; V was cut back by 3 bases and J by 10 bases. CDR3 amino acids: CASSSGLAGEQYF. In DNA, the CDR3 is TGCGCCAGCAGCTCCGGACTAGCGGGAGAACAGTACTTC.

Here the CDR3 DNA reads TGTGCCAGCAGCTTAATTTACGTCCGCGGGAGAGGGATAGATACGCAGTATTTT. Protein product: CASSLIYVRGRGIDTQYF. The rearrangement uses TRBV7-6 and TRBJ2-3; 7 bases are shared with TRBD2. The CDR3 is 18 residues long. The junction had 16 bases not matched to a gene; V was cut back by 2 bases and J by 5 bases. The V gene's germline CDR1 is SGHVS and CDR2 FNYEAQ.

The chain employs TRBV2 and TRBJ1-6; D possibly corresponds to TRBD1 (6 bases). This CDR3 comprises 14 residues. Deletions cut 4 bases from V and 3 bases from J, with 7 bases between. Germline V lookup: CDR1 SNHLY, CDR2 FYNNEI. The CDR3 DNA sequence: TGTGCCAGCAGTGGACAGGTCTATAATTCACCCCTCCACTTT. Amino acid sequence: CASSGQVYNSPLHF.

The chain couples TRBV28 to TRBJ2-1, with TRBD2 as a possible D gene (7 bases). The V gene's germline CDR1 is MDHEN and CDR2 SYDVKM. Trimming stripped 8 bases from V and 8 bases from J, with 16 bases between. CDR3 length equals 13 residues. CDR3 bases: TGTGCCAGCGAAAGGGGGGCGGGGGATGAGCAGTTCTTC. Translated, it gives CASERGAGDEQFF.

This rearrangement joins TRBV6-5 to TRBJ2-5, with D perhaps matching TRBD2 (6 bases). V lost 4 bases to trimming and J lost 3 bases, with 9 bases between them. The germline V gene encodes CDR1 MNHEY and CDR2 SVGAGI. The CDR3 is 13 amino acids. CDR3: CASSLWGEETQYF. The CDR3 coding sequence is TGTGCCAGCAGTTTATGGGGGGAAGAGACCCAGTACTTC.

The V and J genes are TRBV9 and TRBJ1-2, with TRBD1 matching over 7 bases. Germline CDR1 reads SGDLS; CDR2 reads YYNGEE. J gave up 0 bases and V 3 bases, and 11 bases lay outside the gene matches. The CDR3 has 17 residues. Written as DNA, the CDR3 is TGTGCCAGCAGCGCATGGAACAGGGGCCGTACTAACTATGGCTACACCTTC. Translating gives CASSAWNRGRTNYGYTF. Using reference TRBV9 and TRBJ1-2 for the parts outside the CDR3, the full variable domain is DSGVTQTPKHLITATGQRVTLRCSPRSGDLSVYWYQQSLDQGLQFLIQYYNGEERAKGNILERFSAQQFPDLHSELNLSSLELGDSALYFCASSAWNRGRTNYGYTFGSGTRLTVV.

This clone was observed once. This rearrangement joins TRBV5-1 to TRBJ2-2, with D tentatively TRBD2 (6 bases). With 4 bases removed from V and 4 bases from J, the gap between germline ends came to 20 bases. This CDR3 is 17 amino acids long. Germline values: CDR1 SGHRS, CDR2 YFSETQ. In DNA form, the CDR3 reads TGCGCCAGCAGCCCGAGATCCGGGACTCTGGGCACCGGGGAGCTGTTTTTT. Translation: CASSPRSGTLGTGELFF.

The chain links TRBV5-1 to TRBJ2-1; D gene ambiguous. Germline V gene sequence: CDR1 SGHRS, CDR2 YFSETQ. CDR3 length: 15 residues. The ends were cut back, 7 bases at V and 0 bases at J, with 14 bases in the middle. The CDR3 reads CASRVTSSSYNEQFF. In nucleotides, the CDR3 is TGCGCCAGCCGAGTAACTTCGAGCTCCTACAATGAGCAGTTCTTC.

V and J are TRBV6-5 and TRBJ2-5; possible D gene TRBD2, 6 bases. Deletions cut 6 bases from V and 1 base from J, with 15 bases between. This CDR3 is built from 15 residues. Looked up from germline, CDR1 is MNHEY and CDR2 is SVGAGI. The CDR3 region is CASRKGDFSQETQYF. The DNA for the CDR3 is TGTGCCAGCAGAAAAGGGGACTTTAGCCAAGAGACCCAGTACTTC.